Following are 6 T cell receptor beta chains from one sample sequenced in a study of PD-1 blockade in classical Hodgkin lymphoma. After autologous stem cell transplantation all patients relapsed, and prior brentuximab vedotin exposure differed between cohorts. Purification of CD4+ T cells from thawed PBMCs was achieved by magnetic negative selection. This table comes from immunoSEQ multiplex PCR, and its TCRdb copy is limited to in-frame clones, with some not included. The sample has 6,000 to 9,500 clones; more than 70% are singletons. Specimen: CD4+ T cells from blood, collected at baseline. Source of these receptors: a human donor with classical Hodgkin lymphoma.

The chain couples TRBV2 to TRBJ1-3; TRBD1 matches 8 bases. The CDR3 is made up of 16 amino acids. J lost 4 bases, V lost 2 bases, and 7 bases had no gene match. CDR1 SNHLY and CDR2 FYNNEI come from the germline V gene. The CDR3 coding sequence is TGTGCCAGCAGTGAACAGGGGGCGTATTCCGGAAACACCATATATTTT. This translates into CASSEQGAYSGNTIYF.

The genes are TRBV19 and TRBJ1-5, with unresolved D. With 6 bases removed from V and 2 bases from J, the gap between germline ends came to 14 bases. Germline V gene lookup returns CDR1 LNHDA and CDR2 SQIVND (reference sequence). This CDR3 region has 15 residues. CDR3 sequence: CASSGERLGNQPQHF. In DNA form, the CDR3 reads TGTGCCAGTAGCGGGGAAAGGTTGGGCAATCAGCCCCAGCATTTT.

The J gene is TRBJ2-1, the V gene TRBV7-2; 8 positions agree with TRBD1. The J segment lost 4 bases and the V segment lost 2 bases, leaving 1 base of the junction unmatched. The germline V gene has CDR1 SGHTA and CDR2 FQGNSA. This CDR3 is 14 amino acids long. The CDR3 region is CASSLRQGYNEQFF. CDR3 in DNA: TGTGCCAGCAGCTTACGACAGGGGTACAATGAGCAGTTCTTC.

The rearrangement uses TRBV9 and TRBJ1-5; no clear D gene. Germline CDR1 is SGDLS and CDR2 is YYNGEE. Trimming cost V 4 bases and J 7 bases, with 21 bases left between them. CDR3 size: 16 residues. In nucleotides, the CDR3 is TGTGCCAGCAGCCCTTCGATGCAGTTAACTACGCAGCCCCAGCATTTT. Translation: CASSPSMQLTTQPQHF.

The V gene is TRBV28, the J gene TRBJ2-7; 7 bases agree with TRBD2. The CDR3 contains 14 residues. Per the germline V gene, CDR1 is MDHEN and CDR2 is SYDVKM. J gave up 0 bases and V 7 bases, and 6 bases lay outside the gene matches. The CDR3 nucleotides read TGTGCCAGCACCCGGGGCGGGAGCTCCTACGAGCAGTACTTC. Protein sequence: CASTRGGSSYEQYF.

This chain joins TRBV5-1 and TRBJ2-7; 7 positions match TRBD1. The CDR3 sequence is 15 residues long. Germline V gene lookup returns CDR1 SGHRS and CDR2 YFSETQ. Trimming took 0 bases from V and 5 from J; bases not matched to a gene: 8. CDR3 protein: CASSLARTGGHEQYF. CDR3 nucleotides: TGCGCCAGCAGCTTGGCTAGGACAGGAGGCCACGAGCAGTACTTC.